A single sample is the source of the 5 T cell receptor beta chains below, sequenced in a study of T cells in Graves' hyperthyroidism and ophthalmopathy. Amplification yielded TCR beta CDR3 regions, with RNA transcripts as the source. A first-round RT-PCR of the TCR CDR3 used the HTBI primer set. TCRdb redid the calling of the multiplex PCR reads with MiXCR, one entry per CDR3 protein. The table shows approximately 630,000 distinct CDR3 sequences, with 15% to 20% occurring only once. The sequenced sample consisted of blood. These receptors were obtained from a woman in her 30s with Graves' hyperthyroidism.

The table lists this clonotype with many counts. The gene calls are TRBV7-2 and TRBJ2-7; TRBD2 is a possible D gene (5 bases). The germline gives CDR1 SGHTA, CDR2 FQGNSA. Deletions cut 3 bases from V and 2 bases from J, with 11 bases between. This CDR3 contains 14 residues. The CDR3 reads CASSFNGMPYEQYF. DNA for the CDR3: TGTGCCAGCAGCTTCAACGGGATGCCCTACGAGCAGTACTTC. The variable domain in full, with the rest retrieved from reference TRBV7-2 and TRBJ2-7, is GAGVSQSPSNKVTEKGKDVELRCDPISGHTALYWYRQSLGQGLEFLIYFQGNSAPDKSGLPSDRFSAERTGGSVSTLTIQRTQQEDSAVYLCASSFNGMPYEQYFGPGTRLTVT.

This sequence joins TRBV13 and TRBJ2-4; D may be TRBD1 or TRBD2 (5 bases each). Trimming shortened V by 5 bases and J by 6 bases, and 14 bases separated the two germline ends. The CDR3 is 14 residues long. CDR1 PRHDT and CDR2 FYEKMQ come from the germline V gene (reference sequence). The CDR3 nucleotides read TGTGCCAGCAGCCCCCACCGGGACGGAAACATTCAGTACTTC. As protein: CASSPHRDGNIQYF.

This clonotype turned up a few times. The chain employs TRBV19 and TRBJ2-2; 9 nucleotides match TRBD2. The junction had 7 bases not matched to a gene; V was cut back by 3 bases and J by 5 bases. The length of the CDR3 is 16 residues. Germline lookup yields CDR1 LNHDA and CDR2 SQIVND (reference sequence). CDR3 in amino acids: CASSIFSGRSTGELFF. Written as DNA, the CDR3 is TGTGCCAGTAGTATTTTTAGCGGGAGATCAACCGGGGAGCTGTTTTTT.

This clonotype occurred many times. The chain couples TRBV30 to TRBJ1-2, with a weak D call TRBD1 (6 bases). The CDR3 is 14 amino acids. CDR1 and CDR2 from the germline V gene are GTSNPN and SVGIG (reference sequence). V was trimmed by 2 bases and J by 8 bases, leaving 18 bases between them. CDR3 protein: CAWSPSLGARGYTF. The CDR3, as DNA: TGTGCCTGGAGTCCGTCATTGGGGGCGCGGGGCTACACCTTC.

The gene calls are TRBV27 and TRBJ2-5; 10 bases are a match to TRBD1. Germline CDR1 is MNHEY and CDR2 is SMNVEV (reference sequence). The CDR3 has 15 amino acids. With V trimmed by 5 bases and J by 7 bases, 10 bases remained unmatched. Here the CDR3 reads CASSPIGRDRGTQYF. As DNA, the CDR3 is TGTGCCAGCAGTCCCATTGGACGGGACAGGGGGACCCAGTACTTC.